Each of the 30 T cell receptor beta chains below was sequenced from the same sample in a study of PD-1 blockade in mismatch repair-deficient tumors. Profiling relied on immunoSEQ multiplex PCR, and the TCRdb table lists in-frame clones only, not all of them. The profile shows about 120,000 clones, 70% to 80% of them singletons. This specimen was peripheral blood, taken just over 59 weeks after starting pembrolizumab. Receptor source: an adult with mismatch repair-deficient cancer.

This clone was seen a few times. The genes are TRBV7-9 and TRBJ1-5; unclear D gene. Trimming took off 5 bases at V and 6 bases at J, with 11 bases between the two ends. Germline assignment: CDR1 SEHNR and CDR2 FQNEAQ (reference sequence). The CDR3 is made up of 13 amino acids. In DNA form, the CDR3 reads TGTGCCAGCAGCGGGCCCCAAGGTCAGCCCCAGCATTTT. Translation gives CASSGPQGQPQHF.

Concerning this clone: The junction and the germline gene differ at one end; a read error may be behind it. J is TRBJ2-1 and V is TRBV7-7, with D hard to call. The CDR3 runs to 14 residues. The germline V gene has CDR1 SSHAT and CDR2 FNYEAQ (reference sequence). CDR3 DNA: TGTGCTAGCAGCCCCTCTAGCTCCTACAATGAGCAGTTCTTC. Translated: CASSPSSSYNEQFF.

CDR3 in amino acids: CASAAGSGSSYEQYF. The CDR3 DNA sequence: TGTGCCAGCGCTGCGGGTTCCGGAAGCTCCTACGAGCAGTACTTC. The chain is built from TRBV7-9 and TRBJ2-7; the D gene is possibly TRBD2 (5 bases). Germline-derived CDR1 and CDR2 are SEHNR and FQNEAQ (reference sequence). The CDR3 is 15 amino acids. The ends were cut back, 8 bases at V and 0 bases at J, with 17 bases in the middle.

This sequence joins TRBV7-2 and TRBJ1-2; a weak D match, TRBD1 (6 bases). The CDR3 has 15 residues. V lost 1 base, J lost 3 bases, and 12 bases lay in between. The germline CDR1 and CDR2 sequences are SGHTA and FQGNSA. CDR3 amino acids: CASSLVAGADYGYTF. In DNA, the CDR3 is TGTGCCAGCAGCTTAGTCGCGGGGGCAGACTATGGCTACACCTTC.

The chain couples TRBV7-3 to TRBJ2-2; D not certain. This CDR3 is 16 amino acids long. The germline V and J ends were trimmed by 3 bases and 0 bases, with 11 bases remaining between them. From germline, CDR1 is SGHTA and CDR2 FQGTGA. Here the CDR3 reads CASSLYSSSNTGELFF. The CDR3 bases are TGTGCCAGCAGCTTGTACAGCAGCTCGAACACCGGGGAGCTGTTTTTT.

V and J are TRBV2 and TRBJ1-3; 7 positions match TRBD1. V shed 4 bases, J shed 0 bases, and the junction held 9 bases outside the gene matches. Germline lookup yields CDR1 SNHLY and CDR2 FYNNEI. The CDR3 runs 17 residues. The CDR3 DNA sequence: TGTGCCAGCAGTGCCCAGGGGGGGTTCCACTCTGGAAACACCATATATTTT. It is translated as CASSAQGGFHSGNTIYF.

In this sample, this clone turned up once. V gene TRBV7-2 combines with J gene TRBJ2-1, with 13 bases fitting TRBD2. V lost 2 bases and J lost 6; bases outside the gene matches: 7. CDR1 is SGHTA, CDR2 FQGNSA, per germline. The CDR3 extends over 17 amino acids. Written as DNA, the CDR3 is TGTGCCAGCAGCTTAACGGCACTAGCGGGAGGGGGCAATGAGCAGTTCTTC. It specifies CASSLTALAGGGNEQFF. The full variable domain, with the rest looked up from reference TRBV7-2 and TRBJ2-1, is GAGVSQSPSNKVTEKGKDVELRCDPISGHTALYWYRQSLGQGLEFLIYFQGNSAPDKSGLPSDRFSAERTGGSVSTLTIQRTQQEDSAVYLCASSLTALAGGGNEQFFGPGTRLTVL.

The chain couples TRBV12-5 to TRBJ2-7; D gene ambiguous. V was clipped by 4 bases and J by 2 bases, with 15 bases between them. Germline V gives CDR1 LGHNT, CDR2 FRNRAP. The CDR3 is 15 amino acids. This chain's CDR3 is CASGYGVLGAYEQYF. CDR3 nucleotide sequence: TGTGCTAGTGGTTACGGAGTGTTAGGAGCCTACGAGCAGTACTTC.

This clone came up a few times. J is TRBJ2-7 and V is TRBV6-1, with D perhaps TRBD2 (6 bases). V lost 4 bases and J lost 0, with 10 bases in between. Germline V gives CDR1 MNHNS, CDR2 SASEGT. CDR3 length equals 14 residues. CDR3 loop: CASSVGGVSYEQYF. The CDR3 region has the DNA TGTGCCAGCAGTGTCGGAGGGGTCTCCTACGAGCAGTACTTC.

The sample holds one count of this clone. The chain is built from TRBV4-1 and TRBJ2-7, with TRBD2 identical over 10 bases. This CDR3 is 17 amino acids long. Trimming took 2 bases from V and 2 from J; bases not matched to a gene: 9. Germline CDR1 MGHRA, CDR2 YSYEKL. CDR3 nucleotides: TGCGCCAGCAGCCAAACGATAGCGGGGGGACCTACCTACGAGCAGTACTTC. This translates into CASSQTIAGGPTYEQYF.

V gene TRBV6-5 combines with J gene TRBJ2-3; D is possibly TRBD1 or TRBD2 (7 bases each). Trimming took off 7 bases at V and 4 bases at J, with 15 bases between the two ends. Germline values: CDR1 MNHEY, CDR2 SVGAGI. The CDR3 is 14 amino acids. CDR3 sequence reads: CASTRGGISDTQYF. The CDR3 bases are TGTGCCAGCACCAGGGGGGGGATCTCAGATACGCAGTATTTT.

This rearrangement joins TRBV7-6 to TRBJ2-1; D gene uncertain. Trimming stripped 3 bases from V and 0 bases from J, with 12 bases between. The CDR3 length is 16 residues. From germline, CDR1 is SGHVS and CDR2 FNYEAQ. This CDR3 reads CASSFSLGGSYNEQFF. The DNA of the CDR3 is TGTGCCAGCAGCTTTTCACTCGGCGGCTCCTACAATGAGCAGTTCTTC. Supplemented by reference TRBV7-6 and TRBJ2-1, the full variable domain reads GAGVSQSPRYKVTKRGQDVALRCDPISGHVSLYWYRQALGQGPEFLTYFNYEAQQDKSGLPNDRFSAERPEGSISTLTIQRTEQRDSAMYRCASSFSLGGSYNEQFFGPGTRLTVL.

This clone was seen a few times. The chain uses TRBV7-2 and TRBJ2-2; D may be TRBD2 (5 bases). V was shortened by 5 bases and J by 5 bases, with 18 bases between the two germline ends. The germline V gene encodes CDR1 SGHTA and CDR2 FQGNSA. This CDR3 has 16 residues. The chain's CDR3 is CASSLGLSKSTGELFF. Written as DNA, the CDR3 is TGTGCCAGCAGCCTTGGACTGTCTAAGAGTACCGGGGAGCTGTTTTTT.

The chain has TRBV13 and TRBJ2-4, with no clear D. The CDR3 length is 13 residues. Germline V gene lookup returns CDR1 PRHDT and CDR2 FYEKMQ (reference sequence). V was cut by 5 bases and J by 8 bases, with 13 bases left in between. In nucleotides, the CDR3 is TGTGCCAGCAGCCCTGGGCCACAAGACATTCAGTACTTC. Residues: CASSPGPQDIQYF.

This chain uses TRBV11-2 with TRBJ2-1; the match to TRBD2 covers 7 bases. This CDR3 spans 14 amino acids. From germline, CDR1 is SGHAT and CDR2 FQNNGV. V shed 3 bases and J 9 bases; nucleotides not matched to a gene: 8. CDR3 residues: CASSFLSGSSEQFF. Here the CDR3 DNA reads TGTGCCAGCAGCTTCCTTAGCGGGTCTAGTGAGCAGTTCTTC.

The genes are TRBV30 and TRBJ1-4, with D maybe TRBD1 (5 bases). There are 12 residues in the CDR3. From germline, CDR1 is GTSNPN and CDR2 SVGIG (reference sequence). V lost 0 bases and J lost 10, with 9 bases in between. As DNA, the CDR3 is TGTGCCTGGAGTGTTGGTGGGGGAAAACTGTTTTTT. It is translated as CAWSVGGGKLFF.

The J gene is TRBJ2-7, the V gene TRBV27, with 10 bases aligning to TRBD2. With 2 bases clipped from V and 5 bases from J, the junction kept 9 bases outside the gene matches. In germline, CDR1 is MNHEY, CDR2 SMNVEV (reference sequence). The length of the CDR3 is 16 residues. This CDR3 reads CASSLLAASGSDEQYF. CDR3 DNA: TGTGCCAGCAGTTTACTTGCGGCTAGCGGGAGTGACGAGCAGTACTTC.

The rearrangement joins TRBV9 to TRBJ2-1; 11 bases match TRBD2. With V trimmed by 1 base and J by 10 bases, 16 bases remained unmatched. Germline values: CDR1 SGDLS, CDR2 YYNGEE. This CDR3 contains 18 residues. The CDR3 loop reads CASSVQPQTSGILSEQFF. As DNA, the CDR3 is TGTGCCAGCAGCGTACAACCCCAGACTAGCGGGATTTTAAGCGAGCAGTTCTTC.

The V call is TRBV9, the J call TRBJ2-6; a weak D match, TRBD2 (7 bases). CDR1 and CDR2 (germline): SGDLS, YYNGEE. This CDR3 has 21 residues. V lost 4 bases and J lost 2, with 28 bases in between. CDR3 sequence: CASSPLRTAGTSLTGANVLTF. Here the CDR3 DNA reads TGTGCCAGCAGCCCACTTCGGACAGCGGGAACGAGTCTCACTGGGGCCAACGTCCTGACTTTC.

The V gene is TRBV29-1, the J gene TRBJ1-3; maybe TRBD1 (6 bases). The CDR3 length is 13 residues. Germline CDR1 SQVTM, CDR2 ANQGSEA. The ends were cut back, 7 bases at V and 0 bases at J, with 10 bases in the middle. CDR3 nucleotide sequence: TGCAGCGGTTGGACAGACTCTGGAAACACCATATATTTT. The encoded protein is CSGWTDSGNTIYF.

The genes are TRBV5-1 and TRBJ2-1, with D maybe TRBD2 (5 bases). Per the germline V gene, CDR1 is SGHRS and CDR2 is YFSETQ. This CDR3 has 14 amino acids. Trimming stripped 5 bases from V and 3 bases from J, with 12 bases between. CDR3 amino acids: CASRAARDYNEQFF. The CDR3 nucleotides read TGCGCCAGCAGGGCGGCCCGGGACTACAATGAGCAGTTCTTC.

The genes are TRBV29-1 and TRBJ2-5; D possibly corresponds to TRBD2 (5 bases). The CDR3 is 15 amino acids. The germline V gene has CDR1 SQVTM and CDR2 ANQGSEA. V was cut by 3 bases and J by 5 bases, with 19 bases left in between. Written as DNA, the CDR3 is TGCAGCGTTGACCCCACGAACAGCGGTGCGGAGACCCAGTACTTC. Translated: CSVDPTNSGAETQYF.

The rearrangement links TRBV30 to TRBJ2-5; 7 nucleotides match TRBD1. Germline loops: CDR1 GTSNPN, CDR2 SVGIG (reference sequence). The trim removed 3 bases at V and 5 bases at J, leaving 6 bases unmatched. The CDR3 is made up of 13 amino acids. CDR3 sequence (DNA): TGTGCCTGGAGCACAGGGGTGAGGGAGACCCAGTACTTC. It specifies CAWSTGVRETQYF.

This chain links TRBV4-1 with TRBJ1-4; no clear D gene. CDR1 MGHRA and CDR2 YSYEKL come from the germline V gene. The V end was cut by 0 bases, the J end by 1 base, with 21 bases between. The CDR3 extends over 20 amino acids. The CDR3 region is CASSQEATLGGLLTNEKLFF. In DNA, the CDR3 is TGCGCCAGCAGCCAAGAGGCCACTTTAGGCGGGTTACTAACTAATGAAAAACTGTTTTTT.

This chain uses TRBV11-1 with TRBJ2-5; 15 nucleotides match TRBD2. The V segment lost 5 bases and the J segment 4 bases; nucleotides outside the gene matches: 11. CDR3 length: 18 residues. Per the germline V gene, CDR1 is SGHAT and CDR2 is FQDESV (reference sequence). This CDR3 is CASSTGLAGGSVGETQYF. The CDR3 DNA reads as TGTGCCAGCAGCACCGGACTAGCGGGAGGGTCTGTTGGAGAGACCCAGTACTTC.

CDR3 sequence reads: CSVGGANTGELFF. DNA of the CDR3: TGCAGCGTTGGAGGGGCGAACACCGGGGAGCTGTTTTTT. J is TRBJ2-2 and V is TRBV29-1; either TRBD1 or TRBD2 may supply D (5 bases each). From germline, CDR1 is SQVTM and CDR2 ANQGSEA. V lost 4 bases and J lost 0, with 6 bases in between. This CDR3 region has 13 residues.

This chain connects TRBV13 to TRBJ2-7, with D hard to call. The germline CDR1 and CDR2 sequences are PRHDT and FYEKMQ (reference sequence). This CDR3 region has 12 residues. The germline V and J ends were trimmed by 3 bases and 1 base, with 4 bases remaining between them. DNA of the CDR3: TGTGCCAGCAGCTTCAGTTCCTACGAGCAGTACTTC. Its protein product is CASSFSSYEQYF.

This clone occurred a few times. V is TRBV4-2 and J is TRBJ1-1, with D perhaps matching TRBD1 (6 bases). The germline CDR1 and CDR2 sequences are LGHNA and YNFKEQ. The CDR3 sequence is 14 residues long. Trimming pared 4 bases from V and 1 base from J, leaving 10 bases between. CDR3 DNA: TGTGCCAGCAGCCTGGACAGTAAGAACACTGAAGCTTTCTTT. The encoded protein is CASSLDSKNTEAFF.

The chain carries TRBV30 and TRBJ1-5; TRBD1 matches at 10 bases. The V segment lost 4 bases and the J segment 4 bases; nucleotides outside the gene matches: 1. Germline values: CDR1 GTSNPN, CDR2 SVGIG (reference sequence). The CDR3 sequence is 13 residues long. CDR3: CAWTGQGNQPQHF. For the CDR3, the DNA is TGTGCCTGGACGGGACAGGGGAATCAGCCCCAGCATTTT. The variable domain in full, with the rest retrieved from reference TRBV30 and TRBJ1-5, is SQTIHQWPATLVQPVGSPLSLECTVEGTSNPNLYWYRQAAGRGLQLLFYSVGIGQISSEVPQNLSASRPQDRQFILSSKKLLLSDSGFYLCAWTGQGNQPQHFGDGTRLSIL.

The gene calls are TRBV7-9 and TRBJ2-3; TRBD2 aligns across 11 bases. V trimming: 2 bases; J trimming: 4 bases; junction bases outside the gene matches: 8. This CDR3 region has 17 residues. Germline CDR1 SEHNR, CDR2 FQNEAQ (reference sequence). This CDR3 is CASSLIASGRPADTQYF. For the CDR3, the DNA is TGTGCCAGCAGCTTAATAGCTAGCGGGAGGCCCGCAGATACGCAGTATTTT.